The 20 T cell receptor beta chains listed next were all sequenced from one sample in a study of tumor-infiltrating lymphocytes in localized non-small cell lung cancer. Libraries were prepared by immunoSEQ multiplex PCR; TCRdb keeps only in-frame clonotypes and omits some of them. This table has fewer than 20,000 clones, 70% to 75% appearing once. Sequenced: lung tumor tissue. The receptors were sampled from a human donor with non-small cell lung cancer.

V gene TRBV6-1 combines with J gene TRBJ1-5; possible D gene TRBD1, 6 bases. Trimming removed 9 bases from V and 1 base from J, with 16 bases in between. Germline assignment: CDR1 MNHNS and CDR2 SASEGT. This CDR3 spans 15 amino acids. The CDR3 spells CASGGGRGSNQPQHF. CDR3 nucleotide sequence: TGTGCCAGTGGCGGGGGGCGCGGGAGCAATCAGCCCCAGCATTTT.

This chain's CDR3 is CASSAGDRAYNEQFF. The CDR3 region has the DNA TGTGCCAGCAGCGCCGGGGACAGGGCCTACAATGAGCAGTTCTTC. This chain links TRBV28 with TRBJ2-1; TRBD1 matches at 9 bases. The V segment lost 6 bases and the J segment 2 bases; nucleotides outside the gene matches: 5. The CDR3 has 15 residues. The germline V gene encodes CDR1 MDHEN and CDR2 SYDVKM.

This clone has more than one count but fewer than ten. The CDR3, as DNA: TGCGCCAGCAGCTTGGCCAGGACTAGCGGGGTCTATCCCCCAGATACGCAGTATTTT. This translates into CASSLARTSGVYPPDTQYF. The genes are TRBV5-1 and TRBJ2-3; 12 bases map to TRBD2. CDR3 length: 19 residues. V lost 0 bases and J lost 4; bases outside the gene matches: 12. Germline assignment: CDR1 SGHRS and CDR2 YFSETQ. Supplemented by reference TRBV5-1 and TRBJ2-3, the full variable domain reads KAGVTQTPRYLIKTRGQQVTLSCSPISGHRSVSWYQQTPGQGLQFLFEYFSETQRNKGNFPGRFSGRQFSNSRSEMNVSTLELGDSALYLCASSLARTSGVYPPDTQYFGPGTRLTVL.

This clone has only a few counts. This chain uses TRBV21-1 with TRBJ1-1. TRBV21-1 is a pseudogene segment. There are 14 residues in the CDR3. As DNA, the CDR3 is TGTGCCAGCAGCACCTTAATCCGGGACACTGAAGCTTTCTTT. Translated, it gives CASSTLIRDTEAFF.

This clone came up a few times. This rearrangement joins TRBV7-9 to TRBJ1-1; unclear D gene. Germline V gene sequence: CDR1 SEHNR, CDR2 FQNEAQ (reference sequence). V gave up 8 bases and J gave up 1 base, with 11 bases separating them. The CDR3 totals 13 residues. CDR3 coding DNA: TGTGCCAGCGGAAAAGACTCGAACACTGAAGCTTTCTTT. It yields the protein CASGKDSNTEAFF.

This clone was observed a handful of times. The V and J genes are TRBV28 and TRBJ2-5, with a weak D call TRBD2 (6 bases). Germline loops: CDR1 MDHEN, CDR2 SYDVKM. Trimming removed 7 bases from V and 4 bases from J, with 22 bases in between. The CDR3 is 16 residues long. The CDR3 region has the DNA TGTGCCAGCACCACCATTAGTCGGGGGTTCGGAGAGACCCAGTACTTC. Translated, it gives CASTTISRGFGETQYF.

The chain employs TRBV6-5 and TRBJ1-4, with D unclear. The CDR3 runs 16 residues. V lost 1 base and J lost 2, with 11 bases in between. Germline V CDR1 and CDR2: MNHEY, SVGAGI. The CDR3 DNA sequence: TGTGCCAGCAGTTACTGGCGAGGCGCGACTAATGAAAAACTGTTTTTT. Its protein is CASSYWRGATNEKLFF.

The chain employs TRBV19 and TRBJ2-6; TRBD1 aligns across 11 bases. This CDR3 has 16 residues. The germline gives CDR1 LNHDA, CDR2 SQIVND (reference sequence). After removal of 10 bases from V and 0 bases from J, the junction contained 5 bases not matched to a gene. CDR3 residues: CATRTGGVSGANVLTF. As DNA, the CDR3 is TGTGCCACAAGGACAGGGGGCGTCTCTGGGGCCAACGTCCTGACTTTC. Complete variable domain (other parts from reference TRBV19 and TRBJ2-6): DGGITQSPKYLFRKEGQNVTLSCEQNLNHDAMYWYRQDPGQGLRLIYYSQIVNDFQKGDIAEGYSVSREKKESFPLTVTSAQKNPTAFYLCATRTGGVSGANVLTFGAGSRLTVL.

The chain combines TRBV19 with TRBJ2-1, with 12 bases matching TRBD1. Germline V CDR1 and CDR2: LNHDA, SQIVND (reference sequence). J was trimmed by 1 base and V by 4 bases; bases with no gene match: 14. The CDR3 has 20 amino acids. This CDR3 is CASSTHPGTGGFGSYNEQFF. CDR3 bases: TGTGCCAGTAGTACTCATCCCGGGACAGGGGGCTTCGGTTCCTACAATGAGCAGTTCTTC.

The table lists this clone with a few counts. The rearrangement links TRBV5-4 to TRBJ2-3; 7 bases line up with TRBD2. Germline trimming cut 4 bases from V and 5 bases from J; bases unmatched to any gene: 7. CDR1 and CDR2 from the germline V gene are SGHNT and YYREEE (reference sequence). The CDR3 sequence is 14 residues long. The CDR3 sequence: CASSGGGLRDTQYF. The CDR3 bases are TGTGCCAGCAGCGGGGGGGGACTGCGAGATACGCAGTATTTT. Drawing the rest from reference TRBV5-4 and TRBJ2-3, the complete variable domain is ETGVTQSPTHLIKTRGQQVTLRCSSQSGHNTVSWYQQALGQGPQFIFQYYREEENGRGNFPPRFSGLQFPNYSSELNVNALELDDSALYLCASSGGGLRDTQYFGPGTRLTVL.

The V call is TRBV6-1, the J call TRBJ2-5; 7 bases are shared with TRBD2. V was clipped by 1 base and J by 4 bases; unmatched bases: 3. CDR1 MNHNS and CDR2 SASEGT come from the germline V gene. This CDR3 comprises 14 residues. CDR3 nucleotides: TGTGCCAGCAGTGAAGTAGCGGGCATAGAGACCCAGTACTTC. It codes for CASSEVAGIETQYF.

By share, this clone ranks as medium-sized (0.01 to 0.1%). This chain links TRBV28 with TRBJ2-5; 8 bases are shared with TRBD1. CDR1 is MDHEN, CDR2 SYDVKM, per germline. V shed 5 bases, J shed 5 bases, and the junction held 10 bases outside the gene matches. There are 15 residues in the CDR3. The CDR3 DNA reads TGTGCCAGCAGTCTCGGACAGGGTGGTCTTGAGACCCAGTACTTC. It is translated as CASSLGQGGLETQYF.

The chain couples TRBV19 to TRBJ2-5, with a tentative D call TRBD1 (6 bases). The CDR3 runs 14 residues. Germline V CDR1 and CDR2: LNHDA, SQIVND (reference sequence). With 10 bases removed from V and 3 bases from J, the gap between germline ends came to 18 bases. CDR3 sequence: CATKLTGLEETQYF. The CDR3 nucleotides read TGTGCCACAAAACTAACAGGGTTGGAAGAGACCCAGTACTTC. The full variable domain, its missing parts supplied by reference TRBV19 and TRBJ2-5, is DGGITQSPKYLFRKEGQNVTLSCEQNLNHDAMYWYRQDPGQGLRLIYYSQIVNDFQKGDIAEGYSVSREKKESFPLTVTSAQKNPTAFYLCATKLTGLEETQYFGPGTRLLVL.

This chain's CDR3 is CASSLEGSRYNSPLHF. DNA for the CDR3: TGTGCCAGCAGCTTGGAGGGGTCCCGTTATAATTCACCCCTCCACTTT. This rearrangement joins TRBV5-6 to TRBJ1-6; D may be TRBD1 (5 bases). The CDR3 runs to 16 residues. V was cut by 0 bases and J by 4 bases, with 11 bases left in between. Germline V gene data show CDR1 as SGHDT and CDR2 as YYEEEE.

V is TRBV5-1 and J is TRBJ2-3; TRBD1 aligns across 12 bases. The junction had 8 bases not matched to a gene; V was cut back by 0 bases and J by 6 bases. The CDR3 has 17 amino acids. Looked up from germline, CDR1 is SGHRS and CDR2 is YFSETQ. The CDR3: CASSLASGTGGWDTQYF. CDR3 nucleotides: TGCGCCAGCAGCTTGGCCTCCGGGACAGGGGGCTGGGATACGCAGTATTTT.

The V gene is TRBV7-8, the J gene TRBJ2-3; TRBD1 agrees at 12 bases. V shed 6 bases and J 1 base; nucleotides not matched to a gene: 11. CDR1 is SGHVS, CDR2 FQNEAQ, per germline. This CDR3 is built from 18 residues. In DNA, the CDR3 is TGTGCCAGCAGGAGCCGGGACAGGGGGCAATTTGGCACAGATACGCAGTATTTT. It codes for CASRSRDRGQFGTDTQYF.

The chain recombines TRBV28 with TRBJ2-1; D remains ambiguous. Trimming cost V 7 bases and J 5 bases, with 12 bases left between them. The germline V gene has CDR1 MDHEN and CDR2 SYDVKM. This CDR3 has 13 residues. The CDR3 bases are TGTGCCAGCACCGACCTCGGCCACAATGAGCAGTTCTTC. It encodes CASTDLGHNEQFF.

As to this clone: Its ends do not fully match the called genes, so a read error is possible. The chain is built from TRBV28 and TRBJ2-1, with TRBD1 identical over 11 bases. Per germline, CDR1 MDHEN and CDR2 SYDVKM. The CDR3 loop spans 14 amino acids. The CDR3 spells CASSGGMGQGVPVF. CDR3 nucleotide sequence: TGTGCCAGCAGTGGGGGGATGGGACAGGGGGTACCTGTCTTC.

The V and J genes are TRBV19 and TRBJ1-1, with 9 bases lining up with TRBD1. Germline V CDR1 and CDR2: LNHDA, SQIVND (reference sequence). Germline trimming cut 5 bases from V and 1 base from J; bases unmatched to any gene: 2. The CDR3 spans 14 residues. Here the CDR3 DNA reads TGTGCCAGTAGTGTGGACAGGGGGAACACTGAAGCTTTCTTT. Its protein product is CASSVDRGNTEAFF.

CDR3 sequence reads: CASSEADTGELFF. Here the CDR3 DNA reads TGTGCCAGCAGTGAAGCGGACACCGGGGAGCTGTTTTTT. V gene TRBV6-5 combines with J gene TRBJ2-2; D perhaps matches TRBD2 (5 bases). CDR3 length: 13 residues. Trimming shortened V by 5 bases and J by 3 bases, and 7 bases separated the two germline ends. Germline V gene data show CDR1 as MNHEY and CDR2 as SVGAGI.